This T cell receptor beta chain originates from a study of cytomegalovirus exposure and HLA in healthy donors. The PCR contained 60 Vbeta and 13 Jbeta primers. Assay used: immunoSEQ multiplex PCR; TCRdb lists only in-frame clones, some missing. The sample consists of about 160,000 clones, roughly three quarters of them appearing once. Germline V gene data show CDR1 as SGHRS and CDR2 as YFSETQ. The CDR3 contains 18 residues. V gave up 0 bases and J gave up 0 bases; unmatched junction bases: 7. This clonotype originated in a man between 60 and 75 years old in good health and CMV-seronegative. The chain is built from TRBV5-1 and TRBJ2-1; 9 bases agree with TRBD1. The sample taken for sequencing was PBMCs. This CDR3 reads CASSLDPGQGISYNEQFF. CDR3 in DNA: TGCGCCAGCAGCTTGGATCCGGGACAGGGTATCTCCTACAATGAGCAGTTCTTC.